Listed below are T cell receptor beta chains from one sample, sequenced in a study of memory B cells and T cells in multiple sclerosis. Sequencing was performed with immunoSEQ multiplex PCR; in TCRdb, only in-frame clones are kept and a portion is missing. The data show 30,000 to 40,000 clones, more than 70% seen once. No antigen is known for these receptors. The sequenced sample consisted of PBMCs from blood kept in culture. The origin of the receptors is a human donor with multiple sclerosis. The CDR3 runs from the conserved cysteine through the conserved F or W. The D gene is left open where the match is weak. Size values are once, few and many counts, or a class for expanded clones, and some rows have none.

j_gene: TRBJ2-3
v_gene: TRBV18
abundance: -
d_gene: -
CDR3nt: TGTGCCAGCTCACCAACTGGGTCACGCGGGGGCACAGATACGCAGTATTTT
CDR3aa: CASSPTGSRGGTDTQYF

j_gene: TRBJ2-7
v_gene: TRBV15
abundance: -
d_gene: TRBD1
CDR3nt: TGTGCCACCAGCAGAGATTACGGGACAGGGGCATACGAGCAGTACTTC
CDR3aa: CATSRDYGTGAYEQYF

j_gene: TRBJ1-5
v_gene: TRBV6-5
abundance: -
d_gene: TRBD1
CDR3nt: TGTGCCAGCAGTTACGGGACAGGGCAAAGTAGGCCCCAGCATTTT
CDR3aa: CASSYGTGQSRPQHF

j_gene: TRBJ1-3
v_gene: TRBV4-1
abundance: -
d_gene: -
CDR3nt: TGCGCCAGCAGCCTCAGCCGAGGCCGGGAAACCATATATTTT
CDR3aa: CASSLSRGRETIYF

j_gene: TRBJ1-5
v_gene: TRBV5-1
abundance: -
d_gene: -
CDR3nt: TGCGCCAGCAGCTTGGCTGGGGCCGCGAGCCAGCCCCAGCATTTT
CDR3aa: CASSLAGAASQPQHF

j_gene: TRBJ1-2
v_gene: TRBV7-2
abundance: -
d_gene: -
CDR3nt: TGTGCCAGCAGCTTAGCTGGGACATTGAACTATGGCTACACCTTC
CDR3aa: CASSLAGTLNYGYTF

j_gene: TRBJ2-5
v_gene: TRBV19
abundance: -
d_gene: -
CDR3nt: TGTGCCAGTAGTATTCAGGGAGTCCAAGAGACCCAGTACTTC
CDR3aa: CASSIQGVQETQYF

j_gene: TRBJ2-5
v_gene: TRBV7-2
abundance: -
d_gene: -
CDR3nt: TGTGCCAGCAGCTTAGCGAGGACAGAGAAAGAGACCCAGTACTTC
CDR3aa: CASSLARTEKETQYF

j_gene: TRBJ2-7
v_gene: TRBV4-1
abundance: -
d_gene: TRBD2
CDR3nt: TGCGCCAGCAGCCAAGAGCCTACTAGCGGGCACCCCTACGAGCAGTACTTC
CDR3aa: CASSQEPTSGHPYEQYF

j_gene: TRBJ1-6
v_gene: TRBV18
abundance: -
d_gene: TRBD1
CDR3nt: TGTGCCAGCTCACTCGGACAGGGCTTGAATAATTCACCCCTCCACTTT
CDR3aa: CASSLGQGLNNSPLHF

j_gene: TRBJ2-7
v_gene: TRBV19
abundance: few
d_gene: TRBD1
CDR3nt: TGTGCCAGTAGCAGAGGAGGGACAGGGCCGTACGAGCAGTACTTC
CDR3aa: CASSRGGTGPYEQYF

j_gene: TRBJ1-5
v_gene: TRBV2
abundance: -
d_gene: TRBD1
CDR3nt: TGTGCCAGCAGTGAGGGACAGGGGAAGGGTCAGCCCCAGCATTTT
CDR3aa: CASSEGQGKGQPQHF

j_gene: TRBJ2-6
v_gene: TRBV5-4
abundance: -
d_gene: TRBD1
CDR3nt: TGTGCCAGCTGGGAGACAGGGGGTACTGGGGCCAACGTCCTGACTTTC
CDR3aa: CASWETGGTGANVLTF

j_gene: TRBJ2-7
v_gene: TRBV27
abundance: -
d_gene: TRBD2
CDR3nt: TGTGCCAGCAGTCCCCTGAGCGGGAGAGGATACGAGCAGTACTTC
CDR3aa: CASSPLSGRGYEQYF

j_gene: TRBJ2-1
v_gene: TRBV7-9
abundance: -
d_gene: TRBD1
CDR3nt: TGTGCCAGCAAGACAGGGATCAATGAGCAGTTCTTC
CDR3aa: CASKTGINEQFF

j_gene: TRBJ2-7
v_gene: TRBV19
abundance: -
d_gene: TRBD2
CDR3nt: TGTGCCAGTAGTAACCTAGCGGGAGGGCCGGTCGAGCAGTACTTC
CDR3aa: CASSNLAGGPVEQYF

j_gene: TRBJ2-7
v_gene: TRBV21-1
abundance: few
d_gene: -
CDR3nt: TGTGCCAGCATAGCGATTGGCAGATCCTACGAGCAGTACTTC
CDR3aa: CASIAIGRSYEQYF

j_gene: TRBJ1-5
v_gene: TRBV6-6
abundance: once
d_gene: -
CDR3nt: TGTGCCAGCAGTTACCTCGTGCAGGGAGGGTTTCAGCCCCAGCATTTT
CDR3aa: CASSYLVQGGFQPQHF

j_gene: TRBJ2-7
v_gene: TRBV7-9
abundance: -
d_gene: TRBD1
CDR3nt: TGTGCCAGCAGCTTCTTTCGGGACAGGGCGGCCGAGCAGTACTTC
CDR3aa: CASSFFRDRAAEQYF

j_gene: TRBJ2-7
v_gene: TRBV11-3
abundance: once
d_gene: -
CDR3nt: TGTGCCAGCACCAAGTTCTACAGATCCGACTACTACGAGCAGTACTTC
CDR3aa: CASTKFYRSDYYEQYF

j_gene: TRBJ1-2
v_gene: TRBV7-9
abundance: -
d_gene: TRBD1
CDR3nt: TGTGCCAGCAGCTCACGACAGGGGCTCCTTGGATTTGGCTACACCTTC
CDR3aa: CASSSRQGLLGFGYTF

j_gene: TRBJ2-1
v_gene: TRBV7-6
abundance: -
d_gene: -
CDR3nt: TGTGCCAGCAGCTTAACACAGGCAAACCCCAATGAGCAGTTCTTC
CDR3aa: CASSLTQANPNEQFF

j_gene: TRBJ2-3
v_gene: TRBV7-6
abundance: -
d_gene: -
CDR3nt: TGTGCCAGCAGCTCCCAGTGGGACGGTACGCAGTATTTT
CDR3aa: CASSSQWDGTQYF

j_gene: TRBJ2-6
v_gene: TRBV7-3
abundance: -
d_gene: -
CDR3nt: TGTGCCAGCAGCTGGACCTCTGGGGCCAACGTCCTGACTTTC
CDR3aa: CASSWTSGANVLTF

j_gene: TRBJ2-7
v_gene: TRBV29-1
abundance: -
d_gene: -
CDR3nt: TGCAGCGTTGATGGGGCAACCTACGAGCAGTACTTC
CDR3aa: CSVDGATYEQYF

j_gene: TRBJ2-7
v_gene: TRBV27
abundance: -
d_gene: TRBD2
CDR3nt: TGTGCCAGCAGTGGAACTAGCGGGAGCTACGAGCAGTACTTC
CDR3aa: CASSGTSGSYEQYF

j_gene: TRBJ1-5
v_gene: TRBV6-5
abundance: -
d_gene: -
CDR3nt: TGTGCCAGCAGTCTCGGGGGAGGCAATCAGCCCCAGCATTTT
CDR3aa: CASSLGGGNQPQHF

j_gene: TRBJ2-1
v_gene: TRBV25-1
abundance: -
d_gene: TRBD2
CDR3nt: TGTGCCAGCAGCCTCCCCCAGGGGCGGGGGGCGGATGAGCAGTTCTTC
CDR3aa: CASSLPQGRGADEQFF

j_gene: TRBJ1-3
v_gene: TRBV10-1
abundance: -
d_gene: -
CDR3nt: TGCGCCAGCAGTGAGTCGAGCGGGTATAACTCTGGAAACACCATATATTTT
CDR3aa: CASSESSGYNSGNTIYF

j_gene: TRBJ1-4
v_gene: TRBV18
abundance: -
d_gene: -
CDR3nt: TGTGCCAGCTCACCACTTTCGCAGGGGAATGAAAAACTGTTTTTT
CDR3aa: CASSPLSQGNEKLFF

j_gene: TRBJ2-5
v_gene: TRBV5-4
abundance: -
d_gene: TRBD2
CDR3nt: TGTGCCAGCAGCTTGGCCCCTAGCGGGAGTGGCAAAGAGACCCAGTACTTC
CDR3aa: CASSLAPSGSGKETQYF

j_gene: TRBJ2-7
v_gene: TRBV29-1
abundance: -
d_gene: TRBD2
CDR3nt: TGCAGCGTTGGAGGACTAGGATCAATTTACGAGCAGTACTTC
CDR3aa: CSVGGLGSIYEQYF

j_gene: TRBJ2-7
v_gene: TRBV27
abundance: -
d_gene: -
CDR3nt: TGTGCCAGCAGTGGACCTTCGAGTTCCGGATCCTACGAGCAGTACTTC
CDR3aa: CASSGPSSSGSYEQYF

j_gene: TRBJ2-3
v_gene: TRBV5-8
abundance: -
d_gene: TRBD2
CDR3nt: TGTGCCAGCAGCCCTGGACTAGCGGGGAGCACAGATACGCAGTATTTT
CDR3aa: CASSPGLAGSTDTQYF

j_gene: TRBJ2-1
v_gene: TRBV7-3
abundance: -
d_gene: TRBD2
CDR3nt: TGTGCCAGCAGCTTACTAGCGGGAGCGACGAATGAGCAGTTCTTC
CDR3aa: CASSLLAGATNEQFF

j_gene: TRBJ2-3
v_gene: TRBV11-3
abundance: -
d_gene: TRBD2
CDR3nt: TGTGCCAGCAGCTTTAGCGGGAGTACAGATACGCAGTATTTT
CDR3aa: CASSFSGSTDTQYF

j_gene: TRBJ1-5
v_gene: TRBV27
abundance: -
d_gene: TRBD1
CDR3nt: TGTGCCAGCAGCCGGGACAGGGTAAGCCAGCCCCAGCATTTT
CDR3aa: CASSRDRVSQPQHF

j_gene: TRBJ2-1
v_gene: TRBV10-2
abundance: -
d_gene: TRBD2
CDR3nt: TGCGCCAGCAGCACGGGACTAGCCCGAAATGAGCAGTTCTTC
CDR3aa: CASSTGLARNEQFF

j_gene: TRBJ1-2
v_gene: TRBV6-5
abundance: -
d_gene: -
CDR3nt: TGTGCCAGCCGGGCTCCTAACTATGGCTACACCTTC
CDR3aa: CASRAPNYGYTF

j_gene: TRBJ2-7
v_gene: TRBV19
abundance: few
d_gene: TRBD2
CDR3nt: TGTGCCAGTTCTACCGGGGCTAGCGGGAGCAACGAGCAGTACTTC
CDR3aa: CASSTGASGSNEQYF

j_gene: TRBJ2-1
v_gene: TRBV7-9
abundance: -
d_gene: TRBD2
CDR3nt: TGTGCCACCAAGCCGGGAGGCCTGATATTTAGCTCCTACAATGAGCAGTTCTTC
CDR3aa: CATKPGGLIFSSYNEQFF

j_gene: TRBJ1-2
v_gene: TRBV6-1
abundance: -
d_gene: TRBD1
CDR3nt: TGTGCCAGCAGTGTGGGACAGGGACTTGGCTACACCTTC
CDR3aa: CASSVGQGLGYTF

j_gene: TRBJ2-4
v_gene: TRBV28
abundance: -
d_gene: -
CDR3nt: TGTGCCAGCAGTCTGGCGGGTAAAAACATTCAGTACTTC
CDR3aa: CASSLAGKNIQYF

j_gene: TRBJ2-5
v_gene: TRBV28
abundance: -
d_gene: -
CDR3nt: TGTGCCAGCAGTTTAGGACACGAAGAGACCCAGTACTTC
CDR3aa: CASSLGHEETQYF

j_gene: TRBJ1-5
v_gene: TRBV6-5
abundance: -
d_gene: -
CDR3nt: TGTGCCAGCAGTTTAGGACGGGGGGGCCAGCCCCAGCATTTT
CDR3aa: CASSLGRGGQPQHF

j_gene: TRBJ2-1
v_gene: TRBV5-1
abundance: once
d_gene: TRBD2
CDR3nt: TGCGCCAGCAGCGTCACTAGCGGGGGGATAAGCTCCTACAATGAGCAGTTCTTC
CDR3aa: CASSVTSGGISSYNEQFF

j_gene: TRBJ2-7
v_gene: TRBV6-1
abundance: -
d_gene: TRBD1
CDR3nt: TGTGCCAGCAGTCCCCGGACAGGGGTGGGAGAGCAGTACTTC
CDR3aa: CASSPRTGVGEQYF

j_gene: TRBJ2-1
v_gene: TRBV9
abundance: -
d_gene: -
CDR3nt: TGTGCCAGCAACATAGGGGGGAATCCCGGGAATGAGCAGTTCTTC
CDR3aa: CASNIGGNPGNEQFF

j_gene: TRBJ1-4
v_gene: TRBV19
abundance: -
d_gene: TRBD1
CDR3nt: TGTGCCAGTAGTCCGGGGACAGGCTTCAATGAAAAACTGTTTTTT
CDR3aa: CASSPGTGFNEKLFF

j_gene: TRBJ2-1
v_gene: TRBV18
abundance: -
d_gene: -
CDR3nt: TGTGCCAGCTCACCCCTCCCGGACAGAACGGACAATGAGCAGTTCTTC
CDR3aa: CASSPLPDRTDNEQFF